This T cell receptor beta chain was recorded in a study of beta chain features in type 1 diabetes. This clone was picked up a small number of times. The whole isolated RNA underwent reverse transcription, so sequencing captured expressed TCRB transcripts. The average output of naive, central memory and regulatory T cell samples was approximately 3.7 million reads. Clones were sequenced by immunoSEQ multiplex PCR, and TCRdb holds only the in-frame ones, with some missing. Among 330,000 or so clones listed, about 14% were seen once. CD4+ naive, central memory, regulatory and stem cell-like memory cells were sorted via CD45RO/CCR7/CD25/CD127/CD95/CD27. The V and J ends lost 3 bases and 0 bases respectively, with 3 bases between them. In germline, CDR1 is SQVTM, CDR2 ANQGSEA. The CDR3 consists of 13 residues.

This sequence joins TRBV29-1 and TRBJ2-6; D unclear. The sequence was obtained from a man aged 30 to 45 in good health. Sequencing used central memory CD4+ T cells from blood. This CDR3 is CSVEGSGANVLTF. For the CDR3, the DNA is TGCAGCGTTGAGGGCTCTGGGGCCAACGTCCTGACTTTC. Drawing the rest from reference TRBV29-1 and TRBJ2-6, the complete variable domain is SAVISQKPSRDICQRGTSLTIQCQVDSQVTMMFWYRQQPGQSLTLIATANQGSEATYESGFVIDKFPISRPNLTFSTLTVSNMSPEDSSIYLCSVEGSGANVLTFGAGSRLTVL.